The present T cell receptor beta chain was sequenced within a study of T cells after yellow fever vaccination. Study findings and constraints: Of the clonotypes, a small share occurred in both CD4 and CD8 compartments. On re-exposure, the response was weaker but peaked faster, at day 5 versus 15.

This clonotype was observed at least ten times. The antigen remains undetermined. The 5'RACE template-switching step produced TCR cDNA and added a universal primer site and UMIs. Via MiXCR, TCRdb re-called the 5' RACE reads, giving one row per CDR3 protein. The sample consists of around 310,000 distinct CDR3 sequences, 8.7% of them appearing once. This CDR3 is 15 amino acids long. Looked up from germline, CDR1 is SGHKS and CDR2 is YYEKEE (reference sequence). V was shortened by 4 bases and J by 8 bases, with 19 bases between the two germline ends. The chain joins TRBV5-5 to TRBJ2-1; D might be TRBD2 (6 bases). The sequencing used PBMCs, collected on the day of the first yellow fever vaccination. The clonotype was recovered from a man younger than 30 who received the YFV17D yellow fever vaccine. The CDR3 spells CASSPAWRGGDEQFF. In nucleotides, the CDR3 is TGTGCCAGCAGCCCGGCTTGGCGGGGAGGAGATGAGCAGTTCTTC.